A selection of T cell receptor beta chains follows, all from one sample in a study of CD8+ T cells in alopecia areata. The repertoire was sequenced with immunoSEQ multiplex PCR; TCRdb's copy has only in-frame clones and lacks some. The sample lists around 190,000 clones, under 70% seen once, with more than 3.5% in the top ten. The source material was CD4+ T cells sorted from blood, sampled at week 4, from a patient treated with tofacitinib. The receptors derive from a human donor with alopecia areata. Both conserved end residues are part of each CDR3. The D gene is left open where the match is weak. The size field is filled for only some rows; it gives once, few, many or a size class.

length | D | size | J | V | DNA | CDR3
14 | TRBD2 | - | TRBJ2-3 | TRBV10-3 | TGTGCCATCAGCCCCGGGGGGTACACAGATACGCAGTATTTT | CAISPGGYTDTQYF
13 | TRBD1 | few | TRBJ1-4 | TRBV5-8 | TGTGCCAGCAGCCCCGGACAGGGCGAAAAACTGTTTTTT | CASSPGQGEKLFF
14 | - | few | TRBJ1-5 | TRBV30 | TGTGCCTGGAGTGTCGGACAAGTCCCTCAGCCCCAGCATTTT | CAWSVGQVPQPQHF
13 | TRBD1 | - | TRBJ2-7 | TRBV29-1 | TGCAGCGCCAGTGACAGGGGGGGACACGAGCAGTACTTC | CSASDRGGHEQYF
14 | - | few | TRBJ1-1 | TRBV6-5 | TGTGCCAGCAGTAGCGACAGATTGAACACTGAAGCTTTCTTT | CASSSDRLNTEAFF
11 | - | - | TRBJ1-2 | TRBV6-5 | TGTGCCGCCAGGGCGGGGGATGGCTACACCTTC | CAARAGDGYTF
13 | - | - | TRBJ2-7 | TRBV29-1 | TGCAGCGTTGAAGCTTCAGGGAAGAGAGAGCAGTACTTC | CSVEASGKREQYF
13 | TRBD1 | once | TRBJ1-2 | TRBV14 | TGTGCCAGCAGCATTTCCCACAGGGGCGGCTACACCTTC | CASSISHRGGYTF
13 | - | few | TRBJ1-5 | TRBV6-5 | TGTGCCAGCAGATCGGACGGCTCCGGGCCCCAGCATTTT | CASRSDGSGPQHF
13 | - | few | TRBJ1-2 | TRBV29-1 | TGCAGCGTTGAAGTAGGGCAGGGAGTGGGCTACACCTTC | CSVEVGQGVGYTF
16 | TRBD2 | few | TRBJ2-2 | TRBV4-1 | TGCGCCAGCAGCCCCGGGACTAGCGGGGCCGCCGGGGAGCTGTTTTTT | CASSPGTSGAAGELFF
15 | - | - | TRBJ2-3 | TRBV4-1 | TGCGCCAGCAGCCAAACCGGGGCTAGCACAGATACGCAGTATTTT | CASSQTGASTDTQYF
16 | - | few | TRBJ2-6 | TRBV18 | TGTGCCAGCTCAGACCAACTAGGGGCTGGGGCCAACGTCCTGACTTTC | CASSDQLGAGANVLTF
16 | TRBD1 | - | TRBJ1-3 | TRBV7-6 | TGTGCCAGCAGCTTAGCTACAGGGGGACCTGGAAACACCATATATTTT | CASSLATGGPGNTIYF
12 | - | - | TRBJ2-7 | TRBV2 | TGTGCCAGCAGTGGACTGGCTTACGAGCAGTACTTC | CASSGLAYEQYF
16 | TRBD1 | few | TRBJ1-6 | TRBV7-8 | TGTGCCAGCAGCGCCTCGCATATCCCGACAGGGCCTGCCCTCCACTTT | CASSASHIPTGPALHF
13 | TRBD2 | - | TRBJ2-1 | TRBV29-1 | TGCAGCGTTGAGACGGGGGGGCCACATGAGCAGTTCTTC | CSVETGGPHEQFF
12 | - | - | TRBJ2-5 | TRBV30 | TGTGCCTGGACGGGGACCCAAGAGACCCAGTACTTC | CAWTGTQETQYF
12 | - | - | TRBJ1-1 | TRBV30 | TGTGCCTGGAGTAGAGGTTTCCCTGAAGCTTTCTTT | CAWSRGFPEAFF
13 | - | - | TRBJ1-2 | TRBV7-2 | TGTGCCAGCAGCCCCAGACAGGACTATGGCTACACCTTC | CASSPRQDYGYTF
15 | - | - | TRBJ2-5 | TRBV5-1 | TGCGCCAGCAGCTTGGAGGGTCCGGCCCGTGAGACCCAGTACTTC | CASSLEGPARETQYF
16 | TRBD1 | - | TRBJ1-1 | TRBV5-1 | TGCGCCAGCAGCTTGACAGGGGTGAAGATGAACACTGAAGCTTTCTTT | CASSLTGVKMNTEAFF
15 | - | - | TRBJ1-1 | TRBV27 | TGTGCCAGCAGTCCACCTACCCAGTCGGGGACTGAAGCTTTCTTT | CASSPPTQSGTEAFF
14 | - | - | TRBJ1-1 | TRBV4-1 | TGCGCCAGCAGCCAAGATTACGAGAACACTGAAGCTTTCTTT | CASSQDYENTEAFF
14 | - | - | TRBJ2-7 | TRBV2 | TGTGCCAGCAGTGAAGCGGATCGGGTACCCGAGCAGTACTTC | CASSEADRVPEQYF
18 | - | - | TRBJ1-4 | TRBV4-1 | TGCGCCAGCAGGACCGCTGGGGGCGCGGGCGCAACTAATGAAAAACTGTTTTTT | CASRTAGGAGATNEKLFF
16 | TRBD2 | - | TRBJ2-5 | TRBV5-6 | TGTGCCAGCAGCTTGACAGGTCGGGGGGGCCAAGAGACCCAGTACTTC | CASSLTGRGGQETQYF
14 | TRBD1 | few | TRBJ1-1 | TRBV29-1 | TGCAGCGCCGAGGCCGGGACAGGGGGCACTGAAGCTTTCTTT | CSAEAGTGGTEAFF
12 | - | - | TRBJ1-1 | TRBV2 | TGTGCCAGCAGTGGGGTGGGGTATGAAGCTTTCTTT | CASSGVGYEAFF
14 | TRBD1 | once | TRBJ1-1 | TRBV2 | TGTGCCAGCAGTGAGGAGACAGGGGGCACTGAAGCTTTCTTT | CASSEETGGTEAFF
11 | - | - | TRBJ2-1 | TRBV6-5 | TGTGCCAGCAGTTACAATATGGTGCAGTTCTTC | CASSYNMVQFF
13 | - | few | TRBJ2-1 | TRBV6-6 | TGTGCCAGCAGACTACCCTCCTACAATGAGCAGTTCTTC | CASRLPSYNEQFF
16 | TRBD1 | - | TRBJ2-6 | TRBV19 | TGTGCCAGTAGTAGACAGGGACACTCTGGGGCCAACGTCCTGACTTTC | CASSRQGHSGANVLTF
13 | - | - | TRBJ1-5 | TRBV30 | TGTGCCTGGAGTGTAGTGGGCTCCGGGCCCCAGCATTTT | CAWSVVGSGPQHF
16 | - | - | TRBJ1-5 | TRBV29-1 | TGCAGCGTTCACCTGGGGGGGGTATTCGGCAATCAGCCCCAGCATTTT | CSVHLGGVFGNQPQHF
16 | TRBD2 | - | TRBJ2-3 | TRBV4-1 | TGCGCCAGCAGCCAAGATAGCGGGGGACGCACAGATACGCAGTATTTT | CASSQDSGGRTDTQYF
15 | - | - | TRBJ2-3 | TRBV12-2 | TGTGCAAGTCGCCCGCAGCGGGATAGCACAGATACGCAGTATTTT | CASRPQRDSTDTQYF
15 | - | - | TRBJ1-2 | TRBV23-1 | TGCGCCAGCGTCCGAAGAGTACTAGCTAACTATGGCTACACCTTC | CASVRRVLANYGYTF
15 | TRBD1 | - | TRBJ2-7 | TRBV4-3 | TGCGCCAGCAGCCAAGGACAGGGACCATCGGACGAGCAGTACTTC | CASSQGQGPSDEQYF
15 | TRBD1 | - | TRBJ2-7 | TRBV25-1 | TGTGCCAGCAGCAGACAGGGATCCGGGTCCTACGAGCAGTACTTC | CASSRQGSGSYEQYF
16 | - | - | TRBJ1-2 | TRBV23-1 | TGCGCCAGCAGTCAATCTCGGGGTCATCAGGCGAATGGCTACACCTTC | CASSQSRGHQANGYTF
13 | - | few | TRBJ2-7 | TRBV7-2 | TGTGCCAGCAGCTCCTCGCGGGCGGACGAGCAGTACTTC | CASSSSRADEQYF
14 | TRBD1 | - | TRBJ2-7 | TRBV7-2 | TGTGCCAGCACCGCATCCGGACAGGCAAACGAGCAGTACTTC | CASTASGQANEQYF
16 | TRBD1 | - | TRBJ2-3 | TRBV10-3 | TGTGCCATCAAACCGGGACAGGGAAGTTACACAGATACGCAGTATTTT | CAIKPGQGSYTDTQYF
13 | - | few | TRBJ1-1 | TRBV2 | TGTGCCAGCAATGACCGACGGAACACTGAAGCTTTCTTT | CASNDRRNTEAFF
14 | TRBD1 | few | TRBJ2-3 | TRBV19 | TGTGCCAGTAGCTACAGGGGAGTGCCAGATACGCAGTATTTT | CASSYRGVPDTQYF
18 | TRBD1 | - | TRBJ1-5 | TRBV7-2 | TGTGCCAGCAGCTTAGTGGGCGGGACAGGGGGTGGCAATCAGCCCCAGCATTTT | CASSLVGGTGGGNQPQHF
15 | - | - | TRBJ2-1 | TRBV29-1 | TGCAGCGTTGAAGATTCCGGCAGGGCATGGAATGAGCAGTTCTTC | CSVEDSGRAWNEQFF
14 | TRBD1 | - | TRBJ1-1 | TRBV18 | TGTGCCAGCTCAGGCGGGACAGGGGACACTGAAGCTTTCTTT | CASSGGTGDTEAFF
14 | TRBD1 | - | TRBJ1-5 | TRBV10-3 | TGTGCCATCGGAGGACAGGGGTTCAATCAGCCCCAGCATTTT | CAIGGQGFNQPQHF
13 | - | - | TRBJ2-5 | TRBV7-2 | TGTGCCAGCAGCTTAGTACAGCAAGAGACCCAGTACTTC | CASSLVQQETQYF
8 | - | - | TRBJ1-2 | TRBV20-1 | TGCAGTGCTATAGGGCACACCTTC | CSAIGHTF
16 | - | - | TRBJ2-2 | TRBV6-5 | TGTGCCAGCAGTTACTCGTACCGAGGGGACACCGGGGAGCTGTTTTTT | CASSYSYRGDTGELFF
17 | - | - | TRBJ2-5 | TRBV4-1 | TGCGCCAGCAGCCAGCCAGTCCCGGGCAGGGGAAGAGAGACCCAGTACTTC | CASSQPVPGRGRETQYF
14 | - | - | TRBJ1-2 | TRBV9 | TGTGCCAGCAGCGTAGCGCTGGGGAACTATGGCTACACCTTC | CASSVALGNYGYTF
15 | TRBD1 | - | TRBJ2-7 | TRBV7-2 | TGTGCCAGCAGCTTAGAGGGACAGGGTCGCAACGAGCAGTACTTC | CASSLEGQGRNEQYF
13 | - | - | TRBJ2-5 | TRBV7-2 | TGTGCCAGCAGCTTTAACAGCCAAGAGACCCAGTACTTC | CASSFNSQETQYF
15 | TRBD1 | - | TRBJ1-6 | TRBV7-9 | TGTGCCAGCAGCTCCGCCGGACAGGGGGCGCGACCCCTCCACTTT | CASSSAGQGARPLHF
16 | - | few | TRBJ2-3 | TRBV2 | TGTGCCAGCAGTCCGGGGACTTCAATATACACAGATACGCAGTATTTT | CASSPGTSIYTDTQYF